This TCR beta chain emerged from a study of blood T cell repertoires in COVID-19. Whole-study context: Samples came from the United States, Italy and Spain, spanning acute and convalescent COVID-19. T cells, B-cell-depleted T cells, or PBMCs provided the cDNA or gDNA that served as material.

CDR3 length: 15 amino acids. The V end was cut by 5 bases, the J end by 0 bases, with 11 bases between. Germline loops: CDR1 LNHDA, CDR2 SQIVND (reference sequence). Seattle's enrolled individuals joined amid active infection and were then monitored longitudinally. Original processing notes: By means of reference gene primer amplification, nucleated cell counts were estimated. TCRdb's table, derived via immunoSEQ multiplex PCR, lists solely in-frame clones and lacks some. V, J and clone size derive from that table, while D and trimming were established from the DNA sequence. The sample consists of approximately 530,000 clones, approximately 91% of them appearing once.

This clonotype was obtained from a woman in her 50s with COVID-19, enrolled during active disease. The rearrangement links TRBV19 to TRBJ1-3; possible D gene TRBD1, 6 bases. Sequencing used peripheral blood. The CDR3 is CASSGQTDSGNTIYF. The CDR3 DNA sequence: TGTGCCAGTAGTGGACAGACGGACTCTGGAAACACCATATATTTT.